Given below is one TCR beta chain in context. Its target is not known. These data belong to a study of T cell responses to AZD1222 COVID-19 vaccine. Study-wide findings and caveats: The donors showed a predominance of white British ancestry and of females, with possible underestimation of clonal diversity. After two AZD1222 doses, spike-specific TCR breadth and depth rose versus day 0. Just five or six AZD1222 recipients tested seropositive at baseline.

Profiled with immunoSEQ multiplex PCR; TCRdb holds only in-frame clones, not every one. The sample consists of about 120,000 clones, about 93% of them appearing once. Germline loops: CDR1 LNHNV, CDR2 YYDKDF (reference sequence). Trimming at V came to 1 base and at J to 8 bases, leaving 5 bases not matched to a gene. The length of the CDR3 is 14 residues. The gene calls are TRBV15 and TRBJ1-2, with 9 bases lining up with TRBD1. The sequencing here drew on peripheral blood, taken 28 days after the second AZD1222 dose. The source of this sequence is an adult who received the AZD1222 COVID-19 vaccine. CDR3 region: CATSRGTGERGYTF. In nucleotides, the CDR3 is TGTGCCACCAGCAGAGGGACAGGGGAACGAGGCTACACCTTC.